The present T cell receptor beta chain was sequenced within a study of cytomegalovirus exposure and HLA in healthy donors (dated 2017 in TCRdb). Notes on the research overall: According to a later analysis, the 120 or so validation repertoires were produced on the same platform as the approximately 610 repertoires of the first cohort. The study aimed to test whether cataloging public T cell receptors could reveal signatures of past pathogen exposure. A separate validation cohort of over a hundred different subjects was used in addition to the roughly 640-subject first cohort. To predict cytomegalovirus infection status, the study brought together high-throughput TCR immunosequencing, statistical association of individual TCRs with disease status, and machine learning.

Preparation of the library involved the immunoSEQ multiplex PCR assay. Per the authors' processing: A statistical classification framework was built for diagnosing cytomegalovirus status from the catalog of TCR beta chain sequences. TCRdb stores this immuneACCESS table with in-frame sequences only. Part of the clones is absent; in the studies checked, under half of the shortfall reflects unresolved V genes, and no reason is known for the rest. The DNA gave D and trimming, while V, J and clone size come from that table. Recorded for this sample are approximately 70,000 clones; about 94% of them occurred a single time. Approximately 3% of the sample is held by the ten biggest clonotypes. Findings and caveats that apply to the study as a whole: Of the cluster scores, around 95% were above 0 in a later analysis, which found that TCRs clustered in the first cohort also tended to co-occur in the approximately 120 validation repertoires. While some public TCRs were present in many individuals, most TCR sequences turned up only very rarely across donors. A later analysis had no HLA typing for the validation cohort, so co-occurrence there was scored across all 110 or so repertoires. The authors suggested that the approach could potentially be extended to other disease states and immunological phenotypes. The study listed 164 TCR beta chains as associated with cytomegalovirus. A few of the identified cytomegalovirus-associated TCR beta chains were confirmed in vitro to be specific for cytomegalovirus antigens. In both the original and validation cohorts, the classifier was reported to diagnose cytomegalovirus status with high specificity and sensitivity.

Separate from the approximately 700-subject first cohort, the validation cohort of about 110 subjects was the group to which the donors belonged. CDR1 and CDR2 are drawn from the germline V gene (reference sequence): MNHEY, SMNVEV. Inclusive of the bounding cysteine and phenylalanine, the CDR3 is 17 residues long. Solely the CDR3 DNA is kept, with 51 bases framed from the first base. After removal of 5 bases from V and 1 base from J, the junction retains 7 bases not matched to a gene. In the case of this clone: Its target antigen remains unknown. Base qualities were left out, and no much larger clone turns up one base away.

The sequenced material came from PBMCs. Recombination connected TRBV27 to TRBJ2-7; 14 of the junction bases match TRBD2. The source of this sequence is a woman younger than 30 in good health and CMV-seropositive. Read as DNA, the sequence is TGTGCCAGCAGTACAGGACTAGCGGGAGGCTCATCCTACGAGCAGTACTTC. Translated, this gives CASSTGLAGGSSYEQYF.